The clone carrying this T cell receptor beta chain was observed a handful of times. Its antigen is currently unknown. The data derive from a study of T cell repertoires in cytomegalovirus infection. General study points: Cumulative frequency of public TCR beta families picked out carriers of CMV plus the relevant HLA.

The V and J ends lost 5 bases and 1 base, in that order; junction bases with no gene match: 6. The CDR3 spans 16 residues. Germline V gene lookup returns CDR1 SGHTA and CDR2 FQGNSA. TCRdb processed the reads anew with MiXCR; each CDR3 protein has one entry. The repertoire has about 140,000 distinct CDR3 sequences, roughly 6.5% of them found once; the top ten carry roughly 18%. Sample: PBMCs. The source of this sequence is a human donor in good health (CMV status not recorded). Some clones in this sample may be carry-over from other donors' samples. This rearrangement joins TRBV7-2 to TRBJ2-5; 11 nucleotides align to TRBD1. Here the CDR3 DNA reads TGTGCCAGCAGCCCGGGGACAGGGGGGGGCCAAGAGACCCAGTACTTC. Residues: CASSPGTGGGQETQYF.